The 3 T cell receptor beta chains below come from one sample, sequenced in a study of blood T cell repertoires in COVID-19. Here immunoSEQ multiplex PCR was the method, and the copy in TCRdb shows in-frame clones only, minus some. The repertoire holds some 190,000 clones, nearly 80% seen once, with approximately 15% in the top ten. The sequencing sample was made of PBMCs or T cells enriched from blood (not recorded which). Every receptor here comes from a man in his 60s who had been exposed to COVID-19.

V and J are TRBV10-3 and TRBJ2-5; D perhaps matches TRBD1 (6 bases). The CDR3 extends over 15 amino acids. Between the trimmed V and J ends, which lost 6 bases and 5 bases, there was a span of 19 bases. Germline CDR1 ENHRY, CDR2 SYGVKD. The CDR3 here is CAISSGQPSGETQYF. The CDR3 DNA follows: TGTGCCATCAGCTCCGGACAGCCTTCCGGGGAGACCCAGTACTTC.

The chain employs TRBV27 and TRBJ2-3; no reliable D call. The CDR3 extends over 12 amino acids. Germline V gives CDR1 MNHEY, CDR2 SMNVEV (reference sequence). V was cut by 5 bases and J by 8 bases, with 11 bases left in between. The chain's CDR3 is CASSPLVGTQYF. The CDR3 nucleotides are TGTGCCAGCAGTCCATTGGTCGGTACGCAGTATTTT.

This clone has ten or more counts. The genes are TRBV4-3 and TRBJ2-7; D possibly corresponds to TRBD1 (6 bases). V shed 4 bases and J shed 3 bases, with 16 bases lying between them. Germline lookup yields CDR1 LGHNA and CDR2 YSLEER. This CDR3 region has 15 residues. The CDR3 reads CASSLIRDIDYEQYF. CDR3 bases: TGCGCCAGCAGCCTTATCCGGGACATCGACTACGAGCAGTACTTC.